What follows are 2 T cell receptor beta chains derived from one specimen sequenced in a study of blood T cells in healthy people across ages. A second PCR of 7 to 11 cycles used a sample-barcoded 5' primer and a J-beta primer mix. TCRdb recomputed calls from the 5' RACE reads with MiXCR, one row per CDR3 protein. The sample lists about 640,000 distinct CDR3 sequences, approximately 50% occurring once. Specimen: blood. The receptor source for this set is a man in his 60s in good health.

CDR3 nucleotide sequence: TGTGCCAGCAGTTCGCGAGGACAGGCCGTTAGGGGCTACACCTTC. This translates into CASSSRGQAVRGYTF. V is TRBV6-6 and J is TRBJ1-2, with 7 bases aligning to TRBD1. CDR3 length: 15 amino acids. Trimming took 4 bases from V and 8 from J; bases not matched to a gene: 13. Germline-derived CDR1 and CDR2 are MNHNY and SVGAGI (reference sequence).

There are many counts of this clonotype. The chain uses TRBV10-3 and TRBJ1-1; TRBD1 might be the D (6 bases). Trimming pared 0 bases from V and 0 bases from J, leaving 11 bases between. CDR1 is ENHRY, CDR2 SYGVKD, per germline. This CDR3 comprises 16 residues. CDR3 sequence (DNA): TGTGCCATCAGTGAGTCCCGGACAGCGATGAACACTGAAGCTTTCTTT. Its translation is CAISESRTAMNTEAFF.